These 13 T cell receptor beta chains were all obtained from the same sample, sequenced in a study of T cells in Graves' hyperthyroidism and ophthalmopathy. The investigators amplified TCR beta CDR3 regions from RNA transcripts. HTBI primers were the set used in a first-round RT-PCR of the TCR CDR3. TCRdb used MiXCR to reprocess the multiplex PCR reads, holding one entry per CDR3 protein. This repertoire shows a few hundred thousand distinct CDR3 sequences, more than 45% found once; its top ten account for just under 8.5%. Sequenced material: peripheral blood or thyroid tissue (not recorded which). The receptors here all came from a woman aged 18-30 years with Graves' hyperthyroidism.

For this clonotype: It may be a read error: a sequence one base away is much more abundant. The chain couples TRBV19 to TRBJ2-7, with 7 bases that match TRBD1. Trimming cost V 9 bases and J 5 bases; bases outside gene matches: 4. The CDR3 length is 11 residues. Germline loops: CDR1 LNHDA, CDR2 SQIVND (reference sequence). DNA of the CDR3: TGTGCCAGCGGGGACAGCCACGAGCAGTACTTC. Amino acid sequence: CASGDSHEQYF.

This clonotype occurred many times. The rearrangement uses TRBV30 and TRBJ1-2; the match to TRBD1 covers 7 bases. Trimming removed 3 bases from V and 10 bases from J; junction bases left unmatched: 5. This CDR3 comprises 11 residues. Germline assignment: CDR1 GTSNPN and CDR2 SVGIG (reference sequence). CDR3 protein: CAWSSGGDYTF. The DNA of the CDR3 is TGTGCCTGGAGCTCAGGGGGTGACTACACCTTC.

In DNA form, the CDR3 reads TGTGCTAATAAGGGTCCAAATTCACCCCTCCACTTT. Amino acid sequence: CANKGPNSPLHF. The V call is TRBV2, the J call TRBJ1-6; D remains ambiguous. The CDR3 has 12 amino acids. CDR1 and CDR2 from the germline V gene are SNHLY and FYNNEI.

V is TRBV7-2 and J is TRBJ2-5, with 7 nucleotides matching TRBD1. With 5 bases clipped from V and 5 bases from J, the junction kept 11 bases outside the gene matches. In germline, CDR1 is SGHTA, CDR2 FQGNSA. The CDR3 is 15 amino acids. CDR3 loop: CASSANVQGWETQYF. The CDR3, as DNA: TGTGCCAGCAGCGCCAACGTACAGGGGTGGGAGACCCAGTACTTC.

The V and J genes are TRBV5-1 and TRBJ1-2; no reliable D call. Looked up from germline, CDR1 is SGHRS and CDR2 is YFSETQ. This CDR3 region has 17 residues. The germline V and J ends were trimmed by 0 bases and 4 bases, with 19 bases remaining between them. CDR3 in amino acids: CASSLAFVISPFYGYTF. CDR3 in DNA: TGCGCCAGCAGCTTGGCCTTCGTTATCTCCCCCTTCTATGGCTACACCTTC.

This clonotype was detected a few times. V and J are TRBV5-1 and TRBJ1-1, with 9 bases lining up with TRBD1. Germline V gene lookup returns CDR1 SGHRS and CDR2 YFSETQ. The CDR3 spans 14 residues. Trimming cost V 6 bases and J 4 bases; bases outside gene matches: 7. DNA for the CDR3: TGCGCCAGCACTCTGGGACAGGGAAGCACTGAAGCTTTCTTT. This translates into CASTLGQGSTEAFF. The full variable domain, its missing parts supplied by reference TRBV5-1 and TRBJ1-1, is KAGVTQTPRYLIKTRGQQVTLSCSPISGHRSVSWYQQTPGQGLQFLFEYFSETQRNKGNFPGRFSGRQFSNSRSEMNVSTLELGDSALYLCASTLGQGSTEAFFGQGTRLTVV.

V and J are TRBV10-3 and TRBJ2-7; 8 bases align to TRBD2. Looked up from germline, CDR1 is ENHRY and CDR2 is SYGVKD. The CDR3 contains 12 residues. J gave up 4 bases and V 8 bases, and 4 bases lay outside the gene matches. CDR3 region: CAIGASGYEQYF. The CDR3 DNA reads TGTGCCATCGGGGCTAGCGGGTACGAGCAGTACTTC.

V gene TRBV29-1 combines with J gene TRBJ1-1; D is ambiguous. V was shortened by 7 bases and J by 0 bases, with 6 bases between the two germline ends. CDR3 size: 11 residues. Germline V gives CDR1 SQVTM, CDR2 ANQGSEA. The CDR3 protein is CSAVMNTEAFF. The CDR3 DNA reads as TGCAGCGCGGTGATGAACACTGAAGCTTTCTTT.

To note about this clonotype: This may stem from a read error, because a much larger clone lies one nucleotide away. V gene TRBV10-3 combines with J gene TRBJ1-3; D is unclear. Per the germline V gene, CDR1 is ENHRY and CDR2 is SYGVKD. The CDR3 is made up of 14 amino acids. V dropped 6 bases and J dropped 1 base, with 10 bases sitting between them. CDR3 region: CAISPLRSGNTIYF. The CDR3 DNA reads TGTGCCATCAGCCCCCTGAGATCTGGAAACACCATATATTTT.

Turning to this clonotype: This sequence may be a read error, since a much larger clone differs from it by one base. V is TRBV2 and J is TRBJ2-7; possibly TRBD1 or TRBD2 for D (5 bases each). Trimming shortened V by 5 bases and J by 2 bases, and 13 bases separated the two germline ends. This CDR3 contains 14 residues. Germline CDR1 reads SNHLY; CDR2 reads FYNNEI. This chain's CDR3 is CASSTGTAPYEQYF. CDR3 nucleotides: TGTGCCAGCAGTACCGGGACGGCCCCCTACGAGCAGTACTTC.

V usage is TRBV7-3 and J usage is TRBJ1-5; no clear D gene. Trimming took off 3 bases at V and 0 bases at J, with 6 bases between the two ends. CDR1 SGHTA and CDR2 FQGTGA come from the germline V gene. The CDR3 is 14 residues long. The CDR3: CASSFDYSNQPQHF. The CDR3 DNA is TGTGCCAGCAGCTTTGACTATAGCAATCAGCCCCAGCATTTT.

This sequence joins TRBV20-1 and TRBJ1-2; the D is unclear. CDR1 DFQATT and CDR2 SNEGSKA come from the germline V gene (reference sequence). CDR3 length: 12 residues. The V gene lost 4 bases and the J gene lost 2 bases, with 8 bases spanning the gap. This CDR3 reads CSATHGNYGYTF. The CDR3 DNA follows: TGCAGTGCTACACACGGGAACTATGGCTACACCTTC.

J is TRBJ2-7 and V is TRBV19; 7 bases agree with TRBD2. The CDR3 runs to 15 residues. V shed 0 bases, J shed 6 bases, and the junction held 8 bases outside the gene matches. CDR1 and CDR2 (germline): LNHDA, SQIVND (reference sequence). CDR3: CASSIDSGTTGEQYF. The CDR3 nucleotides are TGTGCCAGTAGTATAGACTCCGGGACTACAGGCGAGCAGTACTTC.